These 20 T cell receptor beta chains originate from one sample sequenced in a study of tumor and adjacent non-tumor tissue in lung cancer. The template was RNA from unsorted bulk tissue. TCRbeta libraries were built with three rounds of nested PCR, modified from ARM-PCR. TCRdb recomputed calls from the multiplex PCR reads with MiXCR, one row per CDR3 protein. The data show tens of thousands of distinct CDR3 sequences, 60% to 85% seen once. Material for sequencing was lung tumor tissue. Receptors were obtained from a woman aged 45-60 years with non-small cell lung cancer.

As concerns this clonotype: A read error may produce the germline difference seen at one junction end. This chain uses TRBV6-5 with TRBJ2-5, with D possibly matching TRBD2 (5 bases). Per the germline V gene, CDR1 is MNHEY and CDR2 is SVGAGI. The length of the CDR3 is 14 residues. The DNA for the CDR3 is TGTGCCAACAGTGGATGGTACTTGGGAGAGTCCCAGTACTTC. Amino acids: CANSGWYLGESQYF.

This clonotype was seen at least ten times. The DNA for the CDR3 is TGTGCCAGCAGTCCAGGGGGTAGGTACGAGCAGTACTTC. This translates into CASSPGGRYEQYF. The gene calls are TRBV28 and TRBJ2-7; 7 bases align to TRBD1. Germline-derived CDR1 and CDR2 are MDHEN and SYDVKM. V lost 5 bases to trimming and J lost 4 bases; unmatched junction nucleotides: 5. The CDR3 is 13 amino acids.

This clonotype is medium-sized by share. The CDR3 sequence is CSVADGRRTGELFF. In DNA form, the CDR3 reads TGCAGCGTTGCGGACGGGAGACGTACCGGGGAGCTGTTTTTT. The chain employs TRBV29-1 and TRBJ2-2; tentatively, D is TRBD2 (6 bases). The germline V and J ends were trimmed by 4 bases and 5 bases, with 14 bases remaining between them. The length of the CDR3 is 14 residues. Germline lookup yields CDR1 SQVTM and CDR2 ANQGSEA.

On this clonotype itself: A read error is likely, as this CDR3 ends without the conserved phenylalanine or tryptophan. The V call is TRBV10-2, the J call TRBJ2-3, with TRBD2 matching 10 bases. CDR3 length: 14 amino acids. The V gene's germline CDR1 is WSHSY and CDR2 SAAADI. The V segment lost 10 bases and the J segment 6 bases; nucleotides outside the gene matches: 10. The CDR3: CATKTSGCGDTQYL. DNA of the CDR3: TGCGCCACTAAGACTAGCGGGTGTGGCGATACGCAGTATCTT.

This clonotype was picked up a small number of times. The rearrangement links TRBV12-3 or TRBV12-4 to TRBJ2-7; D unclear. The V and J ends lost 10 bases and 2 bases respectively, with 18 bases between them. The CDR3 loop spans 14 amino acids. Here the CDR3 DNA reads TGTGCCAACAGCCCCATGGACGGAACCTACGAGCAGTACTTC. Protein: CANSPMDGTYEQYF.

This clonotype came up many times. The chain uses TRBV28 and TRBJ2-3, with TRBD1 identical over 9 bases. Germline CDR1 is MDHEN and CDR2 is SYDVKM. The CDR3 has 16 residues. V dropped 4 bases and J dropped 5; count of bases not matched to a gene: 10. CDR3 DNA: TGTGCCAGCAGTTCAACTAACAGGGGGCGGGGAGATACGCAGTATTTT. This sequence encodes CASSSTNRGRGDTQYF.

This clonotype was found a few times. This chain's CDR3 is CTNSSLGDRGTDTQYF. Here the CDR3 DNA reads TGTACCAACAGTTCCTTAGGCGACAGGGGGACAGATACGCAGTATTTT. The chain joins TRBV28 to TRBJ2-3; 9 bases are shared with TRBD1. The CDR3 extends over 16 amino acids. From germline, CDR1 is MDHEN and CDR2 SYDVKM.

Worth noting for this clonotype: One end of the junction is discordant with germline, which a read error may explain. The chain's CDR3 is CAGSVTGLAGATYEQYF. Written as DNA, the CDR3 is TGCGCCGGCAGTGTCACGGGACTAGCGGGGGCCACCTACGAGCAGTACTTC. V gene TRBV6-5 combines with J gene TRBJ2-7; TRBD2 aligns across 14 bases. The CDR3 consists of 17 residues. From germline, CDR1 is MNHEY and CDR2 SVGAGI.

Of note for this clonotype: One junction end disagrees with the germline gene, perhaps due to a read error. V is TRBV10-3 and J is TRBJ2-7; D possibly matches TRBD1 or TRBD2 (5 bases each). CDR3 length: 16 amino acids. Germline V lookup: CDR1 ENHRY, CDR2 SYGVKD. The CDR3: CAISDGGEGYSYEQYF. CDR3 coding DNA: TGTGCGATCAGTGATGGGGGTGAGGGGTACTCCTATGAGCAGTACTTC.

The chain is built from TRBV6-5 and TRBJ1-6, with D unclear. V was clipped by 9 bases and J by 9 bases, with 15 bases between them. Per the germline V gene, CDR1 is MNHEY and CDR2 is SVGAGI. The CDR3 runs to 13 residues. The CDR3 coding sequence is TGTGCCAGTAGGCAGTTGCGTAGTTCACCCCTCCACTTT. Translated: CASRQLRSSPLHF.

The J gene is TRBJ2-7, the V gene TRBV5-1; TRBD2 is a possible D gene (6 bases). This CDR3 contains 15 residues. The V gene lost 0 bases and the J gene lost 4 bases, with 14 bases spanning the gap. Germline V gives CDR1 SGHRS, CDR2 YFSETQ. The CDR3 is CASSLASGGAYEQYF. CDR3 DNA sequence: TGCGCCAGCAGCTTGGCCAGTGGAGGGGCGTACGAGCAGTACTTC.

The chain uses TRBV12-3 or TRBV12-4 and TRBJ1-6; no clear D gene. The CDR3 is made up of 15 amino acids. V lost 8 bases to trimming and J lost 7 bases, with 18 bases between them. The CDR3 sequence is CASAQEELANSPLHF. In DNA, the CDR3 is TGTGCCAGCGCCCAAGAGGAACTAGCAAATTCACCCCTCCACTTT.

This clonotype was counted only a few times. The chain carries TRBV19 and TRBJ2-2, with a possible D match to TRBD2 (5 bases). Between the trimmed V and J ends, which lost 3 bases and 6 bases, there was a span of 11 bases. CDR1 LNHDA and CDR2 SQIVND come from the germline V gene (reference sequence). CDR3 length equals 14 residues. The CDR3 coding sequence is TGTGCCAGTAGTATGGACTCCGACGCCGGGGAGCTGTTTTTT. Translation: CASSMDSDAGELFF.

The table lists this clonotype with a few counts. A much larger clonotype is one base distant, so this may be a read error. This chain links TRBV10-2 with TRBJ2-1; 12 bases fit TRBD2. The CDR3 is made up of 21 amino acids. In germline, CDR1 is WSHSY, CDR2 SAAADI. CDR3 bases: TGCGCCAGCAGTGAGTTTAGATTCATATCGACTAGCGGGAGTTCCTACAATGGGCAGTTCTTC. Translated: CASSEFRFISTSGSSYNGQFF.

With regard to this clonotype: The CDR3 does not end in the conserved phenylalanine or tryptophan, so this is likely a read error. The rearrangement links TRBV11-3 to TRBJ1-1; possibly TRBD1 for D (5 bases). Germline CDR1 reads SGHNT; CDR2 reads YENEEA. The CDR3 covers 13 residues. CDR3 sequence reads: CASGLMGDTEAFL. As DNA, the CDR3 is TGTGCCAGCGGCTTGATGGGGGACACTGAAGCTTTCCTT.

For this clonotype: A much larger clone lies one base from this, so it may be a read error. The rearrangement joins TRBV2 to TRBJ1-1; D is undetermined. From germline, CDR1 is SNHLY and CDR2 FYNNEI. Trimming shortened V by 1 base and J by 3 bases, and 12 bases separated the two germline ends. The CDR3 loop spans 15 amino acids. The CDR3 reads CASSEDGVMYTEAFF. The CDR3 DNA is TGTGCCAGCAGTGAAGATGGGGTAATGTACACTGAAGCTTTCTTT.

Notes on this clonotype: A read error may be the cause here, since a much bigger clone is one base away. The chain uses TRBV16 and TRBJ1-1; D gene unclear. The germline V gene encodes CDR1 KGHSY and CDR2 FQNENV. V lost 5 bases, J lost 3 bases, and 13 bases lay in between. The CDR3 sequence is 14 residues long. CDR3 in DNA: TGTGCCAGCAGCTCGGATAGGAGTCACACTGAAGCTTTCTTT. Its translation: CASSSDRSHTEAFF.

As to this clonotype: The junction departs from the called germline gene at one end, perhaps through a read error. This chain joins TRBV6-4 and TRBJ2-3; 12 nucleotides match TRBD2. The V gene's germline CDR1 is MRHNA and CDR2 SNTAGT. The CDR3 is 15 residues long. CDR3 nucleotide sequence: TGTGCCATCAGTGAACTAGCGGGAGGTATAGATACGCAGTATTTT. It specifies CAISELAGGIDTQYF.

On this clonotype itself: A much more abundant neighbour one base away suggests this may be a read error. This chain links TRBV20-1 with TRBJ2-7, with 8 bases matching TRBD1. The germline V gene encodes CDR1 DFQATT and CDR2 SNEGSKA (reference sequence). This CDR3 has 15 residues. The CDR3 here is CSARDLTGAFYEKYF. CDR3 DNA sequence: TGCAGTGCTAGAGACCTGACAGGGGCCTTCTACGAGAAGTACTTC.

Comment on this clonotype: The CDR3 carries no conserved terminal phenylalanine or tryptophan, so it likely arises from a read error. The DNA is omitted, as the CDR3 cannot be located on it reliably, and the CDR3 follows TCRdb's listing. The chain joins TRBV28 to TRBJ2-7; whether TRBD1, the table's D call, matches the DNA was not checked. The CDR3 has 15 residues if both end residues are counted. Germline V CDR1 and CDR2: MDHEN, SYDVKM. This CDR3 reads CASSFHRDGAYEHYI.